A selection of T cell receptor beta chains follows, all from one sample in a study of human T cells and chemical hapten exposure. TCRdb re-analysed the RACE reads in MiXCR, keeping a single row per CDR3 protein. The sample has some 38,000 distinct CDR3 sequences, 9.5% seen once. The sample here was whole blood, taken in connection with sensitization to the hapten diphenylcyclopropenone (DPC). These receptors all come from a man over 45 with alopecia areata. Some clones in this sample may be carry-over from other donors' samples. Both conserved end residues are part of each CDR3. A D gene is named only where the DNA matches it firmly. Clone size, where shown, is once, few, many, or a class for clones that have expanded.

>TRBD1|TRBV29-1|TRBJ2-7|many
TGCAGCGTTGACAAGGGACAGGGGAACGAGCAGTACTTC
CSVDKGQGNEQYF
>-|TRBV29-1|TRBJ2-2|many
TGCAGCGTTTCGTGGGGGGACACCGGGGAGCTGTTTTTT
CSVSWGDTGELFF
>TRBD2|TRBV28|TRBJ2-1|few
TGTGCCAGCGGGACTAGCGATTATAATGAGCAGTTCTTC
CASGTSDYNEQFF
>-|TRBV28|TRBJ1-2|-
TGTGCCAGCGGCAGTTACTATGGCTACACCTTC
CASGSYYGYTF
>-|TRBV4-1|TRBJ1-1|-
TGCGCCAGCAGCCAGGAGGGTATTGAAGCTTTCTTT
CASSQEGIEAFF
>TRBD2|TRBV3-1|TRBJ2-2|many
TGTGCCAGCAGCCGCGGGGGGAGTCGGACCGGGGAGCTGTTTTTT
CASSRGGSRTGELFF
>TRBD1|TRBV27|TRBJ1-5|many
TGTGCCAGCAGTCGCGGACAGGGACTTTATCAGCCCCAGCATTTT
CASSRGQGLYQPQHF
>TRBD1|TRBV6-1|TRBJ1-5|many
TGTGCCAGCAGTCCGGGACAGCGTAGCAATCAGCCCCAGCATTTT
CASSPGQRSNQPQHF
>-|TRBV2|TRBJ2-4|-
TGTGCCAGCAGTGCCCCCCCAGGGAGTTATAGCAAAAACATTCAGTACTTC
CASSAPPGSYSKNIQYF
>-|TRBV7-9|TRBJ1-5|-
TGTGCCAGCAGCTACGACAATCAGCCCCAGCATTTT
CASSYDNQPQHF
>-|TRBV5-1|TRBJ1-1|-
TGCGCCAGCAGCTTGGACGGCTACGGGAACACTGAAGCTTTCTTT
CASSLDGYGNTEAFF
>TRBD1|TRBV7-9|TRBJ1-1|few
TGTGCCAGCAGCTTAGCCGGGACAGGGGTCACTGAAGCTTTCTTT
CASSLAGTGVTEAFF
>TRBD1|TRBV4-1|TRBJ2-7|few
TGCGCCAGCAGCCCCAGGGACAGTTTAACCTACGAGCAGTACTTC
CASSPRDSLTYEQYF
>TRBD2|TRBV7-9|TRBJ2-7|few
TGTGCCAGCAGCTCCCAGCAGAGTAGCGGGAGCTACGAGCAGTACTTC
CASSSQQSSGSYEQYF
>-|TRBV6-1|TRBJ2-3|many
TGTGCCAGCAGTGAAGTAGTGACAGATACGCAGTATTTT
CASSEVVTDTQYF
>-|TRBV11-1|TRBJ2-2|many
TGTGCCAGCAGCTCCCTCGGGCTAGTTGGCGGGGAGCTGTTTTTT
CASSSLGLVGGELFF
>-|TRBV19|TRBJ2-1|many
TGTGCCAGTAGTATCTCGGGACACCCTTACAATGAGCAGTTCTTC
CASSISGHPYNEQFF
>-|TRBV24-1|TRBJ1-5|many
TGTGCCACCAGTGCCCCAGGGAATCAGCCCCAGCATTTT
CATSAPGNQPQHF
>-|TRBV6-5|TRBJ2-5|few
TGTGCCAGCAGCCGAACAGGAGCCATCCAAGAGACCCAGTACTTC
CASSRTGAIQETQYF
>TRBD1|TRBV7-2|TRBJ1-1|few
TGTGCCAGCAGCCTTAAGACAGGGGATTCGAAAGCTTTCTTT
CASSLKTGDSKAFF
>-|TRBV29-1|TRBJ2-7|-
TGCAGCGTTGAAGACAGCTACGAGCAGTACTTC
CSVEDSYEQYF
>-|TRBV3-1|TRBJ1-6|few
TGTGCCAGCAGCCCCAGGGGTAATTCACCCCTCCACTTT
CASSPRGNSPLHF
>-|TRBV27|TRBJ2-5|few
TGTGCCAGCAGTCCTCAGGGTCAAGAGACCCAGTACTTC
CASSPQGQETQYF
>TRBD1|TRBV7-8|TRBJ1-1|few
TGTGCCAGCAGCCCCGACAGGGAGAGGACTGAAGCTTTCTTT
CASSPDRERTEAFF
>-|TRBV28|TRBJ2-7|few
TGTGCCAGCAGCCTAACTTGGGGGGAGCAGTACTTC
CASSLTWGEQYF
>TRBD2|TRBV5-4|TRBJ2-1|many
TGTGCCAGCAGCGGGAGACTAGCGCTTGGGAATGAGCAGTTCTTC
CASSGRLALGNEQFF
>-|TRBV5-4|TRBJ1-5|many
TGTGCCAGCAGCTTGCGGGGGGATCAGCCCCAGCATTTT
CASSLRGDQPQHF
>-|TRBV2|TRBJ1-3|many
TGTGCCAGCAGTTTCAGTACAGGGAACTCTGGAAACACCATATATTTT
CASSFSTGNSGNTIYF
>-|TRBV7-2|TRBJ2-1|many
TGTGCCAGCAGCTTAAACAATGAGCAGTTCTTC
CASSLNNEQFF
>TRBD1|TRBV9|TRBJ2-5|many
TGTGCCAGCAGCGTAGACCCTAAGACAGGGAGTGAGACCCAGTACTTC
CASSVDPKTGSETQYF
>TRBD2|TRBV18|TRBJ2-3|-
TGTGCCAGCTCACCTACCGGACCGGGAGGAGATACGCAGTATTTT
CASSPTGPGGDTQYF
>TRBD2|TRBV5-1|TRBJ2-3|many
TGCGCCAGCAGCTTCGGAACGGGAGGAGATACGCAGTATTTT
CASSFGTGGDTQYF
>TRBD1|TRBV25-1|TRBJ2-7|-
TGTGCCAGCGGGAAGACAGGGGTACTCGAGCAGTACTTC
CASGKTGVLEQYF